This is a list of T cell receptor beta chains from one sample in a study of T cells after yellow fever vaccination. In TCRdb, the 5' RACE reads were re-called with MiXCR into one record per CDR3 protein. The sample holds 95,000 to 150,000 distinct CDR3 sequences, 7.4% seen once. The sample was CD4+ T cells sorted from PBMCs, taken more than 8 days after the first yellow fever vaccination. These receptors came from a man aged 18-30 years who received the YFV17D yellow fever vaccine. CDR3s include the opening cysteine and the closing phenylalanine or tryptophan. Each record gives: V gene, CDR3 length, J gene, D gene, clone size, CDR3 protein, CDR3 DNA. D genes are given only for firm matches. The size field is filled for only some rows; it gives once, few, many or a size class.

TRBV20-1	14	TRBJ2-3	TRBD2	many	CSARLAGGGDTQYF	TGCAGTGCTCGACTAGCGGGGGGAGGTGATACGCAGTATTTT
TRBV7-9	15	TRBJ2-5	TRBD1	few	CASSDRQGRRETQYF	TGTGCCAGCAGCGACCGACAGGGTCGTCGCGAGACCCAGTACTTC
TRBV20-1	15	TRBJ2-5	TRBD2	many	CSARDLLAGEETQYF	TGCAGTGCTAGAGATTTACTAGCGGGGGAAGAGACCCAGTACTTC
TRBV25-1	18	TRBJ2-2	TRBD2	many	CASSDYGLAGGNTGELFF	TGTGCCAGTAGTGACTACGGACTAGCGGGGGGCAACACCGGGGAGCTGTTTTTT
TRBV5-1	17	TRBJ1-1	-	many	CASSLAGLRGRNTEAFF	TGCGCCAGCAGCTTGGCAGGGCTGAGAGGGAGGAACACTGAAGCTTTCTTT
TRBV6-5	16	TRBJ2-2	-	many	CASSYSGLAGTGELFF	TGTGCCAGCAGTTACTCCGGGTTAGCAGGCACCGGGGAGCTGTTTTTT
TRBV5-1	14	TRBJ2-7	TRBD1	-	CASSITGQGGEQYF	TGCGCCAGCAGCATAACGGGACAGGGCGGGGAGCAGTACTTC
TRBV6-6	13	TRBJ1-1	-	many	CASPREPRTEAFF	TGTGCCAGCCCCCGGGAACCCCGGACTGAAGCTTTCTTT
TRBV7-2	16	TRBJ2-3	TRBD2	many	CASSPLAGGRSDTQYF	TGTGCCAGCAGCCCCCTAGCGGGGGGCCGCTCCGATACGCAGTATTTT
TRBV5-1	15	TRBJ2-7	-	many	CASTEGPGSAYEQYF	TGCGCCAGCACCGAGGGGCCAGGGTCCGCCTACGAGCAGTACTTC
TRBV19	15	TRBJ1-1	-	many	CASSAGPAKNTEAFF	TGTGCCAGTAGTGCGGGCCCTGCTAAGAACACTGAAGCTTTCTTT
TRBV5-4	16	TRBJ2-2	-	many	CASSLAGQVVTGELFF	TGTGCCAGCAGCTTGGCAGGGCAGGTTGTCACCGGGGAGCTGTTTTTT
TRBV12-3/TRBV12-4	13	TRBJ1-1	-	many	CASTYTKNTEAFF	TGTGCCAGCACCTATACAAAGAACACTGAAGCTTTCTTT
TRBV7-3	12	TRBJ2-3	-	many	CASSSNGGTQYF	TGTGCCAGCAGCTCAAATGGGGGTACGCAGTATTTT
TRBV29-1	13	TRBJ2-1	-	many	CSAHYTAGAEQFF	TGCAGCGCGCACTACACTGCAGGGGCTGAGCAGTTCTTC
TRBV18	15	TRBJ1-1	-	few	CASSPPIAQNTEAFF	TGTGCCAGCTCACCACCGATCGCACAGAACACTGAAGCTTTCTTT
TRBV5-1	16	TRBJ2-1	-	many	CASSLADPGRNNEQFF	TGCGCCAGCAGCTTGGCTGACCCGGGACGAAACAATGAGCAGTTCTTC
TRBV12-3/TRBV12-4	14	TRBJ2-2	-	many	CASSFRLATGELFF	TGTGCCAGCAGTTTCCGCTTAGCCACCGGGGAGCTGTTTTTT
TRBV15	13	TRBJ1-5	-	many	CATSRGSNQPQHF	TGTGCCACCAGCAGAGGTAGCAATCAGCCCCAGCATTTT
TRBV28	14	TRBJ2-7	-	few	CASSLRDSFYEQYF	TGTGCCAGCAGTTTAAGGGACTCCTTTTACGAGCAGTACTTC
TRBV20-1	13	TRBJ2-1	TRBD2	many	CSAWGTRANEQFF	TGCAGTGCTTGGGGGACTAGGGCTAATGAGCAGTTCTTC
TRBV4-2	15	TRBJ2-5	TRBD1	many	CASSLGTGGRETQYF	TGTGCCAGCAGCCTTGGGACAGGGGGACGGGAGACCCAGTACTTC
TRBV6-5	16	TRBJ2-2	TRBD1	many	CASSFLTGGGTGELFF	TGTGCCAGCAGTTTCCTAACAGGGGGAGGAACCGGGGAGCTGTTTTTT
TRBV7-9	15	TRBJ1-4	TRBD1	many	CASRGIGTGDEKLFF	TGTGCCAGCAGGGGAATCGGGACAGGGGATGAAAAACTGTTTTTT
TRBV3-1	14	TRBJ1-5	-	many	CASSPTGIGQPQHF	TGTGCCAGCAGCCCCACAGGGATCGGGCAGCCCCAGCATTTT
TRBV5-1	15	TRBJ2-5	-	many	CASSLGPGAQETQYF	TGCGCCAGCAGCTTGGGGCCCGGGGCCCAAGAGACCCAGTACTTC
TRBV19	15	TRBJ2-7	-	few	CASSIGGVYSYEQYF	TGTGCCAGTAGTATCGGTGGTGTTTACTCCTACGAGCAGTACTTC
TRBV29-1	12	TRBJ2-1	-	many	CSVVGSYNEQFF	TGCAGCGTTGTAGGTTCCTACAATGAGCAGTTCTTC
TRBV7-2	16	TRBJ1-6	TRBD1	many	CASSLRQQGSGSPLHF	TGTGCCAGCAGCTTAAGGCAACAGGGGTCAGGGTCACCCCTCCACTTT
TRBV5-1	16	TRBJ2-7	-	many	CASSSSAGTLSYEQYF	TGCGCCAGCAGCTCCTCGGCCGGGACACTCTCCTACGAGCAGTACTTC
TRBV5-4	15	TRBJ2-2	-	few	CASSSDMPNTGELFF	TGTGCCAGCAGCTCAGACATGCCGAACACCGGGGAGCTGTTTTTT
TRBV4-2	17	TRBJ2-3	TRBD2	many	CASSQDGLAGERHTQYF	TGTGCCAGCAGCCAAGACGGGTTAGCGGGGGAAAGGCATACGCAGTATTTT
TRBV4-3	15	TRBJ2-7	TRBD2	many	CASSYTSGGPYEQYF	TGCGCCAGCAGCTACACTAGCGGGGGGCCCTACGAGCAGTACTTC
TRBV4-3	16	TRBJ2-1	-	many	CASSQEGRGRRNEQFF	TGCGCCAGCAGCCAAGAAGGGAGGGGGCGGCGGAATGAGCAGTTCTTC
TRBV30	12	TRBJ1-1	-	-	CAWSLGLTGAFF	TGTGCCTGGAGTTTAGGACTTACGGGAGCTTTCTTT
TRBV5-1	16	TRBJ2-3	TRBD1	medium-sized	CASSLATGGGTDTQYF	TGCGCCAGCAGCTTGGCGACAGGGGGCGGCACAGATACGCAGTATTTT
TRBV5-4	15	TRBJ1-1	TRBD1	-	CASSLISGTGGEAFF	TGTGCCAGCAGCTTGATATCCGGGACAGGGGGTGAAGCTTTCTTT